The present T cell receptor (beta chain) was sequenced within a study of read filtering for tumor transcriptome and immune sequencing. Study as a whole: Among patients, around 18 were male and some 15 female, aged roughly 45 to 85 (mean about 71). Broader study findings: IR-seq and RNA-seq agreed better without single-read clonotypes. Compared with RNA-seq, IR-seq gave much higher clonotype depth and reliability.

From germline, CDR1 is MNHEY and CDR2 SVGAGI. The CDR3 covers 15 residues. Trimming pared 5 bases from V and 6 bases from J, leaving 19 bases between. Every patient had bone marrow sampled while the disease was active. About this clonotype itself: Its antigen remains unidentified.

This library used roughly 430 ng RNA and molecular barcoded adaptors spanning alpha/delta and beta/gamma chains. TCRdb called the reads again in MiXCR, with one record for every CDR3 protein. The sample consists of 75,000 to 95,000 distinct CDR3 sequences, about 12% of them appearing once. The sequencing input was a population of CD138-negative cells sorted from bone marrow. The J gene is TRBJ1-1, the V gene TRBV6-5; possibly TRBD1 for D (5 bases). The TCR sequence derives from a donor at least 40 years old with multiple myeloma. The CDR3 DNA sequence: TGTGCCAGCAGTCAAGCTAAGACAAGGGGCTCTGAAGCTTTCTTT. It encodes CASSQAKTRGSEAFF.